The rows below give T cell receptor beta chains drawn from one sample of a study of identical twins. MiXCR, run by TCRdb on the 5' RACE reads, gives a single entry per CDR3 protein. This sample has 300,000 to 350,000 distinct CDR3 sequences, with over 9% found just once. The same data also went into a second study, on yellow fever vaccine responses in identical twins.

The sequenced material came from CD8+ T cells sorted from blood. The receptors originated from a woman in her late teens or twenties in good health. CDR3s include the opening cysteine and the closing phenylalanine or tryptophan. D genes are given only for firm matches. Size is stated for part of the rows, as once, few or many counts, or as a class when the clone is expanded.

TRBV28	TRBJ2-5	NA	NA	CASSFIKAPQETQYF	TGTGCCAGCAGTTTCATCAAGGCGCCCCAAGAGACCCAGTACTTC
TRBV12-3/TRBV12-4	TRBJ2-1	NA	NA	CASSFAGALSNEQFF	TGTGCCAGCAGTTTTGCTGGGGCCCTTTCCAATGAGCAGTTCTTC
TRBV5-1	TRBJ1-1	NA	many	CASRELGLNTEAFF	TGCGCCAGCAGAGAGCTAGGACTTAACACTGAAGCTTTCTTT
TRBV6-4	TRBJ2-1	TRBD2	few	CASSVETSGVDEQFF	TGTGCCAGCAGTGTTGAGACTAGCGGGGTAGATGAGCAGTTCTTC
TRBV28	TRBJ2-1	NA	few	CASSFRLNEQFF	TGTGCCAGCAGTTTTAGACTCAATGAGCAGTTCTTC
TRBV6-5	TRBJ1-6	TRBD1	NA	CASSYGTGLSPLHF	TGTGCCAGCAGTTACGGGACAGGGTTGTCACCCCTCCACTTT
TRBV29-1	TRBJ2-1	TRBD2	few	CSVLGTSVKRSYNEQFF	TGCAGCGTTCTCGGGACTAGCGTTAAAAGATCCTACAATGAGCAGTTCTTC
TRBV27	TRBJ2-6	NA	NA	CASSSVLSSGANVLTF	TGTGCCAGCAGTTCCGTCTTAAGCTCTGGGGCCAACGTCCTGACTTTC
TRBV12-3/TRBV12-4	TRBJ2-7	NA	many	CASSFLGLTYEQYF	TGTGCCAGCAGTTTCCTTGGGCTGACCTACGAGCAGTACTTC
TRBV12-3/TRBV12-4	TRBJ2-1	NA	NA	CASSLVQIHEQFF	TGTGCCAGCAGTTTAGTACAGATCCATGAGCAGTTCTTC
TRBV2	TRBJ1-5	NA	few	CASSLFHEGIDQPQHF	TGTGCCAGCAGTCTTTTTCATGAGGGGATCGATCAGCCCCAGCATTTT
TRBV7-2	TRBJ2-1	NA	few	CASSWGVGDEQFF	TGTGCCAGCAGCTGGGGAGTGGGGGATGAGCAGTTCTTC
TRBV4-1	TRBJ2-3	TRBD2	NA	CASSQVGAGGSTDTQYF	TGCGCCAGCAGCCAAGTTGGGGCGGGAGGTTCCACAGATACGCAGTATTTT
TRBV15	TRBJ1-2	NA	many	CATSRDLGGLDGYTF	TGTGCCACCAGCAGAGATCTGGGGGGACTCGATGGCTACACCTTC
TRBV6-5	TRBJ2-3	TRBD2	few	CASSYSSGSNPDTQYF	TGTGCCAGCAGTTACAGTAGCGGGAGTAACCCCGATACGCAGTATTTT
TRBV12-5	TRBJ2-1	TRBD1	NA	CASGLEGQGDYNEQFF	TGTGCTAGTGGTTTGGAGGGACAGGGGGACTACAATGAGCAGTTCTTC
TRBV3-1	TRBJ2-2	NA	NA	CASSQDYTSEVFGYGELFF	TGTGCCAGCAGCCAAGATTACACCTCTGAGGTGTTCGGGTACGGGGAGCTGTTTTTT
TRBV7-9	TRBJ2-1	TRBD2	NA	CASSSEGLAPYNEQFF	TGTGCCAGCAGCTCAGAAGGACTAGCGCCGTACAATGAGCAGTTCTTC
TRBV5-1	TRBJ2-2	TRBD2	many	CASSLDWRLAGAPNTGELFF	TGCGCCAGCAGCTTGGATTGGCGACTAGCGGGAGCCCCGAACACCGGGGAGCTGTTTTTT
TRBV10-2	TRBJ2-5	TRBD2	few	CASSVGGELTTETQYF	TGCGCCAGCAGTGTGGGAGGGGAACTCACAACGGAGACCCAGTACTTC
TRBV28	TRBJ2-1	NA	few	CASSPPGAEQFF	TGTGCCAGCAGTCCTCCCGGGGCGGAGCAGTTCTTC
TRBV6-1	TRBJ2-7	TRBD1	NA	CASSENEGAYYEQYF	TGTGCCAGCAGTGAAAATGAGGGGGCGTACTACGAGCAGTACTTC
TRBV12-3/TRBV12-4	TRBJ2-7	NA	NA	CASSFRGFEQYF	TGTGCCAGCAGTTTCAGAGGGTTCGAGCAGTACTTC
TRBV6-5	TRBJ2-1	NA	NA	CASSSVVDEQFF	TGTGCCAGCAGTTCGGTCGTTGATGAGCAGTTCTTC